This T cell receptor (beta chain) came from a study of blood T cell repertoires in COVID-19. This CDR3 comprises 15 residues. Trimming removed 0 bases from V and 2 bases from J, with 12 bases in between. The germline gives CDR1 SGHRS, CDR2 YFSETQ. This clone has only one observation. Profiling relied on immunoSEQ multiplex PCR, and the TCRdb table lists in-frame clones only, not all of them. The repertoire has roughly 150,000 clones, roughly 93% of them found once; the top ten carry about 5.3%. The chain couples TRBV5-1 to TRBJ2-7, with a possible D match to TRBD1 (6 bases). The sequence was collected from a man between 18 and 29 years old with COVID-19, enrolled during active disease. What was sequenced was peripheral blood. The CDR3 DNA sequence: TGCGCCAGCAGCTTGGCCAGGGGAATCCCCTACGAGCAGTACTTC. Translating it yields CASSLARGIPYEQYF.